Following are 3 T cell receptor beta chains from one sample sequenced in a study of monozygotic twins with inflammatory bowel disease. TCRdb re-called the 5' RACE reads; every CDR3 protein appears as one record, without DNA. This sample contains approximately 390,000 distinct CDR3 sequences. The material sequenced was blood. The receptors derive from a human donor with ulcerative colitis or Crohn's disease, or a healthy co-twin of an affected twin (not recorded which).

The rearrangement uses TRBV7-9 and TRBJ1-5. Germline values: CDR1 SEHNR, CDR2 FQNEAQ (reference sequence). This CDR3 region has 13 residues. CDR3 region: CASSLARNQPQHF.

The chain uses TRBV27 and TRBJ1-5. The CDR3 loop spans 14 amino acids. Germline assignment: CDR1 MNHEY and CDR2 SMNVEV (reference sequence). CDR3 in amino acids: CASSLGGIHQPQHF.

The chain recombines TRBV3-1 with TRBJ2-1; the TRBD2 assignment by TCRdb is unverifiable without DNA. CDR1 is LGHDT, CDR2 YNNKEL, per germline (reference sequence). This CDR3 spans 14 amino acids. This chain's CDR3 is CASSPTSGSTEQFF.